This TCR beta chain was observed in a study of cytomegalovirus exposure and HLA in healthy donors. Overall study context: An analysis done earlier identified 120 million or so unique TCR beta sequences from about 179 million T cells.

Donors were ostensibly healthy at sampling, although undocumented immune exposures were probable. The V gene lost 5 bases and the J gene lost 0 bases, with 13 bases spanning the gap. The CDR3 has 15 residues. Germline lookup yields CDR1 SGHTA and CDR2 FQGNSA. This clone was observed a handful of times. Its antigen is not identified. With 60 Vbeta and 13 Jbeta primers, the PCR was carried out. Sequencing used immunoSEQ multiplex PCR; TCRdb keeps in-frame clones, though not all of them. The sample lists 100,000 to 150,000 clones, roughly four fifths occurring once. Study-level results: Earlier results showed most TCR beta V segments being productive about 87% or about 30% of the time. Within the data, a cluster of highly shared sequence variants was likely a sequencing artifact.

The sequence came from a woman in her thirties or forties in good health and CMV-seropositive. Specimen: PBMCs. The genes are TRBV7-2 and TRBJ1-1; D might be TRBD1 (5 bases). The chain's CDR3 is CASSPTAGLNTEAFF. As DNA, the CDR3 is TGTGCCAGCAGCCCCACCGCAGGGTTGAACACTGAAGCTTTCTTT.